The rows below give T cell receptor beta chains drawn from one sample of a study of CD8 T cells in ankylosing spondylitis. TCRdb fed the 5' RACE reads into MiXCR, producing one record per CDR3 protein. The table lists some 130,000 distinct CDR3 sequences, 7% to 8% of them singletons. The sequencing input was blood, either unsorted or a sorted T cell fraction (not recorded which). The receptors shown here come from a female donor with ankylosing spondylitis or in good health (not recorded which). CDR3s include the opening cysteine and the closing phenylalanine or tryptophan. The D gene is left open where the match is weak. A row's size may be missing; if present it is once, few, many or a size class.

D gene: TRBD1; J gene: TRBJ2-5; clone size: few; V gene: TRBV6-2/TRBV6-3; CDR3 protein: CASSYLTGGDETQYF; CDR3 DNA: TGTGCCAGCAGTTACTTGACAGGGGGCGACGAGACCCAGTACTTC
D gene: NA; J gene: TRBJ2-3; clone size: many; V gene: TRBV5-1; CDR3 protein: CASSFKGDTQYF; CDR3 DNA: TGCGCCAGCAGCTTTAAAGGAGATACGCAGTATTTT
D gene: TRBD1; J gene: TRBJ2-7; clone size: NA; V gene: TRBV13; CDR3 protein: CASSNNGDRGSYEQYF; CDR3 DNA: TGTGCCAGCAGCAATAACGGCGACAGGGGATCCTACGAGCAGTACTTC
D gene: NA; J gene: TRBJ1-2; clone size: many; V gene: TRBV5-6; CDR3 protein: CASTGDTTWGYTF; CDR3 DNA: TGTGCCAGCACCGGGGACACGACGTGGGGCTACACCTTC
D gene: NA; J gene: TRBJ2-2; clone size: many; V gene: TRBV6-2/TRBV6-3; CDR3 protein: CASSDNKQGAGELFF; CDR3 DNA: TGTGCCAGCAGTGACAACAAACAGGGCGCCGGGGAGCTGTTTTTT
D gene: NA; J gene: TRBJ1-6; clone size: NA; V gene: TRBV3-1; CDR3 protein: CASSFRGRNSPLHF; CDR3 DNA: TGTGCCAGCAGCTTCAGGGGACGTAATTCACCCCTCCACTTT
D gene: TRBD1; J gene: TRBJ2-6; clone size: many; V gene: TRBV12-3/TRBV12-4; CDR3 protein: CASNKGDRGSSGANVLTF; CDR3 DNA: TGTGCCAGCAACAAAGGGGACAGGGGTTCCTCTGGGGCCAACGTCCTGACTTTC
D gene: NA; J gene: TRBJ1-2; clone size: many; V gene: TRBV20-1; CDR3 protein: CSALQKNYGYTF; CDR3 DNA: TGCAGTGCCTTACAGAAGAACTATGGCTACACCTTC
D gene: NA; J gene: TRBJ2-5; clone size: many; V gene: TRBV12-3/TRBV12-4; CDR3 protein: CASSRGAQETQYF; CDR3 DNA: TGTGCCAGCAGCCGTGGGGCTCAAGAGACCCAGTACTTC
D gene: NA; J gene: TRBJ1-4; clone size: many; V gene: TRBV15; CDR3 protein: CATSPTLDEKLFF; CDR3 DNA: TGTGCCACCAGCCCGACGCTTGATGAAAAACTGTTTTTT
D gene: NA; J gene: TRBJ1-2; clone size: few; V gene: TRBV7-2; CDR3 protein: CASSLTGGRGEYGYTF; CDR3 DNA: TGTGCCAGCAGCTTAACGGGGGGCAGGGGCGAGTATGGCTACACCTTC
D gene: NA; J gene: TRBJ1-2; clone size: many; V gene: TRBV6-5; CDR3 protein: CASSRGSYGYTF; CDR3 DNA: TGTGCCAGCAGCAGGGGTTCCTATGGCTACACCTTC
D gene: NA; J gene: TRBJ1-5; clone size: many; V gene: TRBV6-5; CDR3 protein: CASITTAASNQPQHF; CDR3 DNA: TGTGCCAGCATTACGACGGCTGCGAGCAATCAGCCCCAGCATTTT
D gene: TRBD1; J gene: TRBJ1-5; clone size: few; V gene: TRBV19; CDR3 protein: CASLGQGAVSGNQPQHF; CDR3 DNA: TGTGCCAGCCTCGGACAGGGGGCTGTGAGTGGCAATCAGCCCCAGCATTTT
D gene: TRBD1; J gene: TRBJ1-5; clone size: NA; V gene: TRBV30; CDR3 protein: CAWSRGINQPQHF; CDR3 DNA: TGTGCCTGGAGCAGGGGGATCAATCAGCCCCAGCATTTT
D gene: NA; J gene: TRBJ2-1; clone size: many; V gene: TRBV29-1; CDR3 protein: CSALDRDSYNEQFF; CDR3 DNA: TGCAGCGCATTGGACAGAGACAGCTACAATGAGCAGTTCTTC
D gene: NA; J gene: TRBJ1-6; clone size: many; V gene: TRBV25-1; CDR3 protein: CASSEYNASPLHF; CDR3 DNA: TGTGCCAGCAGTGAATATAACGCTTCACCCCTCCACTTT
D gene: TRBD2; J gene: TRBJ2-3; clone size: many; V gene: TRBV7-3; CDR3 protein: CASSLRPGGGLTDTQYF; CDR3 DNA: TGTGCCAGCAGCCTGAGACCGGGCGGGGGGCTAACAGATACGCAGTATTTT
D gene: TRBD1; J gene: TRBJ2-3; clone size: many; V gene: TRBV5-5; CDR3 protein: CASRGEPGQSTDTQYF; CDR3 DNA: TGTGCCAGCAGAGGAGAACCGGGACAGAGCACAGATACGCAGTATTTT
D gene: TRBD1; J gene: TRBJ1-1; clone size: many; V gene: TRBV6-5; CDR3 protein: CASSSGQGRTEAFF; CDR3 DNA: TGTGCCAGCAGTTCCGGACAGGGACGAACTGAAGCTTTCTTT
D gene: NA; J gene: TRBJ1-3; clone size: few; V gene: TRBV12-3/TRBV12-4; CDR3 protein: CASNFLSSGNTIYF; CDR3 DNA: TGTGCCAGCAACTTTCTATCCTCTGGAAACACCATATATTTT
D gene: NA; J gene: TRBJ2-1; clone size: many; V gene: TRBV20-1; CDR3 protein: CSAPSRGATGNEQFF; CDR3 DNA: TGCAGTGCCCCCTCCCGGGGCGCCACGGGCAATGAGCAGTTCTTC
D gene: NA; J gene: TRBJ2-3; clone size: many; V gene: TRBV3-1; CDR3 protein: CASSQGSDTQYF; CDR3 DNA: TGTGCCAGCAGCCAGGGGTCAGATACGCAGTATTTT
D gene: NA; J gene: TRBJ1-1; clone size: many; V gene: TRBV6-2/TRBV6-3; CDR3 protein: CASSYSLGVRSITEAFF; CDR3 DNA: TGTGCCAGCAGTTACTCCCTTGGGGTCAGGTCGATCACTGAAGCTTTCTTT
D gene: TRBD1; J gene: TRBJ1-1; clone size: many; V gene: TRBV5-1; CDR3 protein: CASSPTGQGVTEAFF; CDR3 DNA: TGCGCCAGCAGCCCCACCGGACAGGGAGTAACTGAAGCTTTCTTT
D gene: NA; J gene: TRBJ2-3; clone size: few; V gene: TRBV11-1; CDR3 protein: CASSYRPTGNTDTQYF; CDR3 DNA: TGTGCCAGCAGCTACCGTCCGACGGGGAACACAGATACGCAGTATTTT
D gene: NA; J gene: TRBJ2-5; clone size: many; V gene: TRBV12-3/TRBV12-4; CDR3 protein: CASSYWGNQETQYF; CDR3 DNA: TGTGCCAGCAGTTACTGGGGGAACCAAGAGACCCAGTACTTC
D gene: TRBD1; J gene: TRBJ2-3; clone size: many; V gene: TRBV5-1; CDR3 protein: CASSVDRASDTQYF; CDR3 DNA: TGCGCCAGCAGCGTGGACAGGGCTTCAGATACGCAGTATTTT
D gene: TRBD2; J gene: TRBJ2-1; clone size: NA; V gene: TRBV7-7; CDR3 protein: CASSPRGGSGRNEQFF; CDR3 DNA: TGTGCTAGCAGCCCCCGCGGGGGAAGTGGTAGAAATGAGCAGTTCTTC
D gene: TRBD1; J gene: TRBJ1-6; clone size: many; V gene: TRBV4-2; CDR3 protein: CASSQEQGSPLHF; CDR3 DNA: TGTGCCAGCAGCCAAGAACAGGGGTCACCCCTCCACTTT
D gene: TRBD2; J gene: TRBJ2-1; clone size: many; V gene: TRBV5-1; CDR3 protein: CASSLSGRDGEQFF; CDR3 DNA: TGCGCCAGCAGCTTGTCAGGGAGGGACGGTGAGCAGTTCTTC
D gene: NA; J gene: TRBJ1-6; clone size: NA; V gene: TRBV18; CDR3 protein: CASPPMVVTDGSPLHF; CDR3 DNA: TGTGCCAGCCCACCGATGGTCGTGACAGATGGGTCACCCCTCCACTTT
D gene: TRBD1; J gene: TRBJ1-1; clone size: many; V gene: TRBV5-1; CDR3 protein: CASSSTGSPIEAFF; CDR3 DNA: TGCGCCAGCAGCTCGACAGGGAGTCCCATTGAAGCTTTCTTT
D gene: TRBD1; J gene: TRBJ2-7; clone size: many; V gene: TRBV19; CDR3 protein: CASVPPGGYEQYF; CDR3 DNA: TGTGCCAGCGTACCCCCAGGGGGCTACGAGCAGTACTTC
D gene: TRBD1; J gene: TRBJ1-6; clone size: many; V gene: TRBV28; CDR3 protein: CASKTGALNNSPLHF; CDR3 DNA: TGTGCCAGCAAGACAGGGGCCCTTAATAATTCACCCCTCCACTTT
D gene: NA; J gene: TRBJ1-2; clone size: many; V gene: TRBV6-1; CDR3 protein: CASSEEGNYGYTF; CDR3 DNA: TGTGCCAGCAGTGAAGAAGGAAACTATGGCTACACCTTC
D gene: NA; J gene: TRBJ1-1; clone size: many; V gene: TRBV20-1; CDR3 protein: CSASTVIGSEAFF; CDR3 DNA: TGCAGTGCTTCAACCGTAATCGGGTCTGAAGCTTTCTTT
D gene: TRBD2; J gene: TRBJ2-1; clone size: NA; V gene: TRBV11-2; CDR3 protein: CASSLLGGGSYNEQFF; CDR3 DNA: TGTGCCAGCAGCTTATTGGGGGGGGGCTCCTACAATGAGCAGTTCTTC
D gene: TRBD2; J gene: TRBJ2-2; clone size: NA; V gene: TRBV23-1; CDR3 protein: CASSPQRATSGGDTGELFF; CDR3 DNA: TGCGCCAGCAGTCCCCAAAGGGCCACTAGCGGGGGAGACACCGGGGAGCTGTTTTTT
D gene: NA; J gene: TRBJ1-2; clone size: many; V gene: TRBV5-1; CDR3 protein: CASSPDWVSYGYTF; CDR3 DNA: TGCGCCAGCAGCCCCGACTGGGTGAGCTATGGCTACACCTTC
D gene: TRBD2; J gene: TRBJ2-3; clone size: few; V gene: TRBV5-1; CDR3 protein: CASSFSALAVDTQYF; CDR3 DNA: TGCGCCAGCAGCTTTAGTGCACTAGCGGTAGATACGCAGTATTTT
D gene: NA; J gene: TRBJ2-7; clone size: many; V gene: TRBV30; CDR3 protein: CAWSGAGGTYEQYF; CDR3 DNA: TGTGCCTGGAGTGGAGCAGGGGGGACCTACGAGCAGTACTTC
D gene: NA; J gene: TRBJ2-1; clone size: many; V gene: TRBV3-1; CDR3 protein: CASSPFGSLVGNEQFF; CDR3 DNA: TGTGCCAGCAGCCCTTTTGGCTCCTTAGTAGGCAATGAGCAGTTCTTC
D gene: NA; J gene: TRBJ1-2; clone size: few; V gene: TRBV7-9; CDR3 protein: CASSSNGVGYTF; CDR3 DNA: TGTGCCAGCAGCTCTAATGGGGTGGGCTACACCTTC